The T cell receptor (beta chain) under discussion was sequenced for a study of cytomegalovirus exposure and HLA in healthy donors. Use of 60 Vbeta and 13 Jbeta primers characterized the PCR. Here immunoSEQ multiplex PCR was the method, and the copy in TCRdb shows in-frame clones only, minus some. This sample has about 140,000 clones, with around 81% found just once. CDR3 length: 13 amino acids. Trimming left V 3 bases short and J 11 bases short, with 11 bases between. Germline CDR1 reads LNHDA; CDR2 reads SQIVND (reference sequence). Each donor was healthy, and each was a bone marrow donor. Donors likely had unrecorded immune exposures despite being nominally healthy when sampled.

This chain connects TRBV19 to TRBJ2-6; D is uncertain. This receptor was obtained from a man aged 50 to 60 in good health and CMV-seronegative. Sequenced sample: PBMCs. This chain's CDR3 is CASSIRVSDVLTF. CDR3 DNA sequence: TGTGCCAGTAGTATCCGGGTTTCCGACGTCCTGACTTTC.